Listed below are T cell receptor beta chains from one sample, sequenced in a study of post-analysis software for immune sequencing data. TCRdb analysed the PCR reads with MiXCR anew, one entry per CDR3 protein. This table holds about 460,000 distinct CDR3 sequences, 45% found once. The sequenced sample was blood. Receptors were obtained from a girl between 5 and 17 years old with multiple sclerosis. CDR3s include the opening cysteine and the closing phenylalanine or tryptophan. A D gene is named only where the DNA matches it firmly. Expanded clones get a size class; other rows say once, few or many, or leave the size out.

j_call: TRBJ1-1
d_call: .
v_call: TRBV20-1
clone_size: .
cdr3_nt: TGCAGTACTAGCCAGGGTTCGGACACTGAAGCTTTCTTC
cdr3_aa: CSTSQGSDTEAFF

j_call: TRBJ2-3
d_call: TRBD2
v_call: TRBV4-1
clone_size: few
cdr3_nt: TGCGCCAGCAGCCCCAGCGCCCGCGCGGGAGGTGGGGATACGCAGTATTTT
cdr3_aa: CASSPSARAGGGDTQYF

j_call: TRBJ2-7
d_call: TRBD1
v_call: TRBV28
clone_size: .
cdr3_nt: TGTGCCAGCAGTCTAAGGACAGGACCCTTCTACGAGCAGTACTTC
cdr3_aa: CASSLRTGPFYEQYF

j_call: TRBJ2-5
d_call: .
v_call: TRBV6-5
clone_size: .
cdr3_nt: TGTGCCAGCTCGGGTAGCCGAAAAGAGACCCAGTACTTC
cdr3_aa: CASSGSRKETQYF

j_call: TRBJ2-7
d_call: TRBD2
v_call: TRBV2
clone_size: .
cdr3_nt: TGTGCCAGCAGAGGACTAGCGGGTAGATACGAGCAGTACTTC
cdr3_aa: CASRGLAGRYEQYF

j_call: TRBJ1-1
d_call: .
v_call: TRBV7-2
clone_size: few
cdr3_nt: TGTGCCAGCAGCTGGACAGCTAACACTGAAGCTTTCTTT
cdr3_aa: CASSWTANTEAFF

j_call: TRBJ2-3
d_call: TRBD2
v_call: TRBV19
clone_size: .
cdr3_nt: TGTGCCAGTAGTCCGACAGCGGGAGTAGATACGCAGTATTTT
cdr3_aa: CASSPTAGVDTQYF

j_call: TRBJ1-1
d_call: TRBD1
v_call: TRBV25-1
clone_size: few
cdr3_nt: TGTGCCAGCAGGGACAGGGGGCGGAACACTGAAGCTTTCTTT
cdr3_aa: CASRDRGRNTEAFF

j_call: TRBJ2-1
d_call: TRBD1
v_call: TRBV11-3
clone_size: .
cdr3_nt: TGTGCCAGCAGCAGAGGGACAGGGCGTTCCTACAATGAGCAGTTCTTC
cdr3_aa: CASSRGTGRSYNEQFF

j_call: TRBJ2-4
d_call: .
v_call: TRBV6-6
clone_size: .
cdr3_nt: TGTGCCAGTAGTTACTCGAGTTCGACAGTAGCCAAAAACATTCAGTACTTC
cdr3_aa: CASSYSSSTVAKNIQYF

j_call: TRBJ2-3
d_call: .
v_call: TRBV12-3/TRBV12-4
clone_size: few
cdr3_nt: TGTGCCAGCAGTTCACCCCGGGATACGCAGTATTTT
cdr3_aa: CASSSPRDTQYF

j_call: TRBJ1-5
d_call: TRBD1
v_call: TRBV12-3/TRBV12-4
clone_size: few
cdr3_nt: TGTGCCAGCAGTTTATATGGGGACAGGGCGCAACAGCCCCAGCATTTT
cdr3_aa: CASSLYGDRAQQPQHF

j_call: TRBJ2-7
d_call: TRBD1
v_call: TRBV2
clone_size: .
cdr3_nt: TGTGCCAGCAGTGAAGAGGACAGGGGCCACGAGCAGTACTTC
cdr3_aa: CASSEEDRGHEQYF

j_call: TRBJ2-3
d_call: TRBD2
v_call: TRBV20-1
clone_size: .
cdr3_nt: TGCAGTGCTAGAGACCAAGCGGGAGGGATCGGCACAGATACGCAGTATTTT
cdr3_aa: CSARDQAGGIGTDTQYF

j_call: TRBJ2-1
d_call: TRBD2
v_call: TRBV20-1
clone_size: few
cdr3_nt: TGCAGTGCTAGAGAGAGCGGGAGGGCCTTAAATGAGCAGTTCTTC
cdr3_aa: CSARESGRALNEQFF

j_call: TRBJ2-4
d_call: .
v_call: TRBV10-3
clone_size: .
cdr3_nt: TGTACCATCAGTGAGGCCTTTACACCCACCGCCAAAAACATTCAGTACTTC
cdr3_aa: CTISEAFTPTAKNIQYF

j_call: TRBJ2-7
d_call: TRBD2
v_call: TRBV4-3
clone_size: once
cdr3_nt: TGCGCCAGCAGCCAATCCCTAGCGGGAGGGCCTTTCGACGAGCAGTACTTC
cdr3_aa: CASSQSLAGGPFDEQYF

j_call: TRBJ2-1
d_call: .
v_call: TRBV12-3/TRBV12-4
clone_size: few
cdr3_nt: TGTGCCAGTCTTTTGAATGAGCAGTTCTTC
cdr3_aa: CASLLNEQFF

j_call: TRBJ1-2
d_call: .
v_call: TRBV15
clone_size: .
cdr3_nt: TGTGCCACCAGCAGAGATCCGGGGTTTAACTATGGCTACACCTTC
cdr3_aa: CATSRDPGFNYGYTF

j_call: TRBJ2-7
d_call: TRBD2
v_call: TRBV7-2
clone_size: .
cdr3_nt: TGTGCCAGCAGCTTAGGGCTGCTAGCGGGAGGCTACGAGCAGTACTTC
cdr3_aa: CASSLGLLAGGYEQYF

j_call: TRBJ2-7
d_call: .
v_call: TRBV11-3
clone_size: few
cdr3_nt: TGTGCCAGCGGAGCGGGCCCCTACGAGCAGTACTTC
cdr3_aa: CASGAGPYEQYF

j_call: TRBJ2-5
d_call: TRBD2
v_call: TRBV5-1
clone_size: .
cdr3_nt: TGCGCCAGCAGCACGGGACTAGCGAAAGAGACCCAGTACTTC
cdr3_aa: CASSTGLAKETQYF

j_call: TRBJ2-7
d_call: TRBD2
v_call: TRBV29-1
clone_size: many
cdr3_nt: TGCAGCGTGGAGGGACTAGCACTCTACGAGCAGTACTTC
cdr3_aa: CSVEGLALYEQYF

j_call: TRBJ1-5
d_call: .
v_call: TRBV20-1
clone_size: .
cdr3_nt: TGCAGTGCTAAGGCTACGGGCAATCAGCCCCAGCATTTT
cdr3_aa: CSAKATGNQPQHF

j_call: TRBJ2-1
d_call: .
v_call: TRBV4-3
clone_size: .
cdr3_nt: TGCGCCAGCAGCCAAGACAGCTGGGCTGAGCAGTTCTTC
cdr3_aa: CASSQDSWAEQFF

j_call: TRBJ2-7
d_call: .
v_call: TRBV6-5
clone_size: few
cdr3_nt: TGTGCCAGCAGTTACGAGGCGGAGGTCCACCTAGGCAACGAGCAGTACTTC
cdr3_aa: CASSYEAEVHLGNEQYF

j_call: TRBJ2-1
d_call: TRBD2
v_call: TRBV13
clone_size: .
cdr3_nt: TGTGCCAGCAGCTTAATTCCCGGCGGGAGCAATGAGCAGTTCTTC
cdr3_aa: CASSLIPGGSNEQFF

j_call: TRBJ2-7
d_call: .
v_call: TRBV6-1
clone_size: .
cdr3_nt: TGTGCCAGCAGTGAACGCCCATACAATGAGCAGTACTTC
cdr3_aa: CASSERPYNEQYF

j_call: TRBJ2-5
d_call: .
v_call: TRBV10-3
clone_size: .
cdr3_nt: TGTGCCATGGGACGGGGGTACCAAGAGACCCAGTACTTC
cdr3_aa: CAMGRGYQETQYF

j_call: TRBJ2-3
d_call: TRBD2
v_call: TRBV20-1
clone_size: few
cdr3_nt: TGCAGTGCTAAACTCCAGTTCGGCGGACTAGCTTCAGATACGCAGTATTTT
cdr3_aa: CSAKLQFGGLASDTQYF

j_call: TRBJ2-5
d_call: .
v_call: TRBV10-1
clone_size: .
cdr3_nt: TGCGCCAGCAGTGATCCCCGAGGGGGTGTAGAGACCCAGTACTTC
cdr3_aa: CASSDPRGGVETQYF

j_call: TRBJ1-2
d_call: .
v_call: TRBV5-1
clone_size: .
cdr3_nt: TGCGCCAGCAGCTTGAAGGGGCTTGACTATGGCTACACCTTC
cdr3_aa: CASSLKGLDYGYTF

j_call: TRBJ2-7
d_call: TRBD1
v_call: TRBV20-1
clone_size: .
cdr3_nt: TGCAGTGCTAGCACAGGGGGCAGGTCCTACGAGCAGTACTTC
cdr3_aa: CSASTGGRSYEQYF

j_call: TRBJ2-1
d_call: TRBD1
v_call: TRBV5-1
clone_size: .
cdr3_nt: TGCGCCAGCAGCTTGGGGACAGGGGGCGTCGAGCAGTTCTTC
cdr3_aa: CASSLGTGGVEQFF

j_call: TRBJ2-1
d_call: TRBD2
v_call: TRBV20-1
clone_size: few
cdr3_nt: TGCAGTGCTAGTGCTAGCGGGAGGACCAATGAGCAGTTCTTC
cdr3_aa: CSASASGRTNEQFF

j_call: TRBJ1-2
d_call: TRBD1
v_call: TRBV6-6
clone_size: .
cdr3_nt: TGTGCCAGCAGTTACAAGGACAGGAGTAGGAACTATGGCTACACCTTC
cdr3_aa: CASSYKDRSRNYGYTF

j_call: TRBJ2-7
d_call: .
v_call: TRBV28
clone_size: .
cdr3_nt: TGTGCCAGCATCTCGGTGGGCCACGAGCAGTACTTC
cdr3_aa: CASISVGHEQYF

j_call: TRBJ2-1
d_call: .
v_call: TRBV20-1
clone_size: few
cdr3_nt: TGCAGTGCTAGAGATGCGGGAAACCCCTACAATGAGCAGTTCTTC
cdr3_aa: CSARDAGNPYNEQFF

j_call: TRBJ1-1
d_call: TRBD1
v_call: TRBV6-5
clone_size: .
cdr3_nt: TGTGCCAGCAGTTACGGGACAGGGGGGCCTGAAGCTTTCTTT
cdr3_aa: CASSYGTGGPEAFF

j_call: TRBJ1-5
d_call: .
v_call: TRBV20-1
clone_size: .
cdr3_nt: TGCAGTGCTAGAGTAAACAGGGATGTTGAGCCCCAGCATTTT
cdr3_aa: CSARVNRDVEPQHF

j_call: TRBJ2-1
d_call: TRBD2
v_call: TRBV15
clone_size: .
cdr3_nt: TGTGCCACCAGCCCGGGACTAGCCCCATACAATGAGCAGTTCTTC
cdr3_aa: CATSPGLAPYNEQFF

j_call: TRBJ2-3
d_call: .
v_call: TRBV7-8
clone_size: few
cdr3_nt: TGTGCCAGCAGCTTGAGGGACTTCCCCACAGATACGCAGTATTTT
cdr3_aa: CASSLRDFPTDTQYF

j_call: TRBJ2-7
d_call: TRBD2
v_call: TRBV27
clone_size: .
cdr3_nt: TGTGCCAGCAGCACACTAGCGGGGGCGGCCTACGAGCAGTACTTC
cdr3_aa: CASSTLAGAAYEQYF

j_call: TRBJ2-7
d_call: .
v_call: TRBV27
clone_size: .
cdr3_nt: TGTGCCAGCAGTCCGGACCAGATTCCTCAGTACTTC
cdr3_aa: CASSPDQIPQYF

j_call: TRBJ2-1
d_call: .
v_call: TRBV18
clone_size: .
cdr3_nt: TGTGCCAGCTCACCACAGACTAGGTACAATGAGCAGTTCTTC
cdr3_aa: CASSPQTRYNEQFF

j_call: TRBJ2-3
d_call: TRBD2
v_call: TRBV24-1
clone_size: .
cdr3_nt: TGTGCCACCAGTGCCCGGACTAGCGGGAGCGCAGATACGCAGTATTTT
cdr3_aa: CATSARTSGSADTQYF

j_call: TRBJ2-1
d_call: TRBD2
v_call: TRBV9
clone_size: .
cdr3_nt: TGTGCCAGTTCTAGCGGGGGGGGCTCCTACAATGAGCAGTTCTTC
cdr3_aa: CASSSGGGSYNEQFF

j_call: TRBJ1-2
d_call: .
v_call: TRBV7-2
clone_size: .
cdr3_nt: TGTGCCAGCAGCCCGAGGCGCGGTGGCTACACCTTC
cdr3_aa: CASSPRRGGYTF

j_call: TRBJ2-4
d_call: .
v_call: TRBV28
clone_size: few
cdr3_nt: TGTGCCAGCAGTCCACCCCGAAGCGGGCACATTCAGTACTTC
cdr3_aa: CASSPPRSGHIQYF

j_call: TRBJ2-2
d_call: .
v_call: TRBV20-1
clone_size: .
cdr3_nt: TGCAGTGCTCCCTGGACCGGGGAGCTGTTTTTT
cdr3_aa: CSAPWTGELFF

j_call: TRBJ2-5
d_call: TRBD2
v_call: TRBV5-1
clone_size: .
cdr3_nt: TGCGCCAGCAGCTCGGGGACTAGCGGGAGACCCTGCGTGCAGTACTTC
cdr3_aa: CASSSGTSGRPCVQYF

j_call: TRBJ1-1
d_call: TRBD1
v_call: TRBV20-1
clone_size: few
cdr3_nt: TGCAGTGCTAAGACCGGGACAGGGACAGTGAACACTGAAGCTTTCTTT
cdr3_aa: CSAKTGTGTVNTEAFF

j_call: TRBJ1-2
d_call: .
v_call: TRBV20-1
clone_size: .
cdr3_nt: TGCAGTGCGGGGGACATGGTGAGATATGGCTACACCTTC
cdr3_aa: CSAGDMVRYGYTF

j_call: TRBJ2-3
d_call: .
v_call: TRBV10-1
clone_size: .
cdr3_nt: TGCGCCAGCAACCAGGCGGGCGATACGCAGTATTTT
cdr3_aa: CASNQAGDTQYF